The source of this T cell receptor (beta chain) is a study of blood T cell repertoires in COVID-19. Study context: Material from acute and convalescent COVID-19 was sourced from the United States, Italy and Spain. PBMCs, B-cell-depleted T cells, or T cells were the source of the cDNA or gDNA that made up the material.

Authors' processing steps: Amplifying reference gene primers gave estimates of nucleated cell counts. Libraries were prepared by immunoSEQ multiplex PCR; TCRdb keeps only in-frame clonotypes and omits some of them. That table supplies the V and J calls and clone size; D and trimming were determined from the DNA. This sample has under 300,000 clones, with more than 65% found just once. The trim removed 0 bases at V and 6 bases at J, leaving 6 bases unmatched. CDR3 size: 15 residues. The V gene's germline CDR1 is LGHNA and CDR2 YSLEER. Sequencing was performed on peripheral blood. The chain recombines TRBV4-3 with TRBJ1-2; 8 bases fit TRBD1. The sequence derives from a middle-aged woman who had recovered from COVID-19. This chain's CDR3 is CASSQDGQGEDGYTF. CDR3 bases: TGCGCCAGCAGCCAAGATGGACAGGGTGAAGATGGCTACACCTTC.